The 19 T cell receptor beta chains below come from one sample, sequenced in a study of T cell responses to AZD1222 COVID-19 vaccine. Profiled with immunoSEQ multiplex PCR; TCRdb holds only in-frame clones, not every one. The table includes approximately 120,000 clones, approximately 91% detected once. Here the sequenced sample was peripheral blood, taken on day 0 of MenACWY control vaccination. These receptors all stem from an adult in good health.

The count of this clone is one. The chain uses TRBV6-2 or TRBV6-3 and TRBJ1-1; D is unresolved. The CDR3 is 17 amino acids. Germline V gene sequence: CDR1 MNHEY, CDR2 SVGEGT. Trimming left V 5 bases short and J 1 base short, with 20 bases between. The CDR3 region has the DNA TGTGCCAGCAGTATTGTTTCCTTCACCATCCAGAACACTGAAGCTTTCTTT. Protein sequence: CASSIVSFTIQNTEAFF.

The chain employs TRBV6-5 and TRBJ1-1, with 7 nucleotides matching TRBD1. Germline V gives CDR1 MNHEY, CDR2 SVGAGI. The CDR3 length is 16 residues. V lost 2 bases, J lost 1 base, and 7 bases stayed unmatched. CDR3 region: CASSYGSTGKNTEAFF. For the CDR3, the DNA is TGTGCCAGCAGTTACGGGTCGACAGGGAAGAACACTGAAGCTTTCTTT.

V is TRBV7-2 and J is TRBJ2-2; unclear D gene. V dropped 3 bases and J dropped 0 bases, with 11 bases sitting between them. The CDR3 is 16 amino acids. The germline V gene encodes CDR1 SGHTA and CDR2 FQGNSA. For the CDR3, the DNA is TGTGCCAGCAGCTTTATGACACCCGCGAACACCGGGGAGCTGTTTTTT. Amino acid sequence: CASSFMTPANTGELFF.

The chain combines TRBV18 with TRBJ1-4; D not resolved. This CDR3 is 17 amino acids long. Trimming took off 3 bases at V and 4 bases at J, with 18 bases between the two ends. CDR1 is KGHSH, CDR2 LQKENI, per germline. CDR3 sequence: CASSPSSGAGDNEKLFF. The CDR3 nucleotides are TGTGCCAGCTCACCCAGCTCCGGAGCAGGCGATAATGAAAAACTGTTTTTT.

This clone appeared once. The J gene is TRBJ1-2, the V gene TRBV5-1; 9 nucleotides align to TRBD1. This CDR3 contains 16 residues. Germline V lookup: CDR1 SGHRS, CDR2 YFSETQ. V shed 0 bases and J 8 bases; nucleotides not matched to a gene: 11. As DNA, the CDR3 is TGCGCCAGCAGCTTGGACACGACAGGGGGGATGAGCGGCTACACCTTC. Translating it yields CASSLDTTGGMSGYTF. Filled out from reference TRBV5-1 and TRBJ1-2, the complete variable domain reads KAGVTQTPRYLIKTRGQQVTLSCSPISGHRSVSWYQQTPGQGLQFLFEYFSETQRNKGNFPGRFSGRQFSNSRSEMNVSTLELGDSALYLCASSLDTTGGMSGYTFGSGTRLTVV.

Concerning this clone itself: Other DNA sequences within the sample encode an identical CDR3. The chain links TRBV7-9 to TRBJ1-1; no clear D. CDR1 and CDR2 (germline): SEHNR, FQNEAQ (reference sequence). The CDR3 loop spans 13 amino acids. V lost 1 base, J lost 1 base, and 4 bases lay in between. CDR3 bases: TGTGCCAGCAGCTTAGTAGAGAACACTGAAGCTTTCTTT. It encodes CASSLVENTEAFF.

The CDR3 DNA is TGTGCCAGCAGCTCCCAACTAGCGGGAGGGCTTGGGGAGCAGTTCTTC. Its protein is CASSSQLAGGLGEQFF. V is TRBV7-6 and J is TRBJ2-1, with 13 bases lining up with TRBD2. Per germline, CDR1 SGHVS and CDR2 FNYEAQ. Losses at the gene ends were 4 bases for V and 10 bases for J; bases not matched to a gene: 10. The CDR3 covers 16 residues.

This sequence joins TRBV12-5 and TRBJ2-5; the D gene is possibly TRBD2 (5 bases). The ends were cut back, 4 bases at V and 4 bases at J, with 19 bases in the middle. The CDR3 runs 16 residues. The V gene's germline CDR1 is LGHNT and CDR2 FRNRAP. CDR3 bases: TGTGCTAGTGGTTCCACTATTCGGGGTAATTCAGAGACCCAGTACTTC. Encoded protein: CASGSTIRGNSETQYF.

This clone appeared once. V usage is TRBV12-5 and J usage is TRBJ2-2; D is perhaps TRBD1 or TRBD2 (5 bases each). The V and J ends lost 0 bases and 6 bases respectively, with 17 bases between them. Germline CDR1 LGHNT, CDR2 FRNRAP. This CDR3 is 17 amino acids long. In DNA form, the CDR3 reads TGTGCTAGTGGTTTGGTATCCCCCGGGACGGAACCCGGGGAGCTGTTTTTT. Translating it yields CASGLVSPGTEPGELFF.

In this sample, this clone turned up once. The V gene is TRBV19, the J gene TRBJ1-6; D perhaps matches TRBD1 (6 bases). Germline V CDR1 and CDR2: LNHDA, SQIVND (reference sequence). Trimming removed 1 base at V and 9 bases at J, with 13 bases between. This CDR3 is 15 amino acids long. The CDR3 sequence: CASSIAPGALSPLHF. The CDR3 DNA is TGTGCCAGTAGTATAGCCCCGGGGGCTCTTTCACCCCTCCACTTT.

V gene TRBV7-2 combines with J gene TRBJ1-3; tentative D call: TRBD1 (6 bases). Germline V CDR1 and CDR2: SGHTA, FQGNSA. The CDR3 spans 16 residues. Trimming removed 3 bases at V and 4 bases at J, with 16 bases between. As DNA, the CDR3 is TGTGCCAGCAGCTTGGCGCCTTACAGGGCCGGAAACACCATATATTTT. Translation gives CASSLAPYRAGNTIYF. Looking up the rest from reference TRBV7-2 and TRBJ1-3 gives the full variable domain: GAGVSQSPSNKVTEKGKDVELRCDPISGHTALYWYRQSLGQGLEFLIYFQGNSAPDKSGLPSDRFSAERTGGSVSTLTIQRTQQEDSAVYLCASSLAPYRAGNTIYFGEGSWLTVV.

V gene TRBV9 combines with J gene TRBJ2-7; 10 bases are a match to TRBD1. Unmatched junction bases numbered 4, after V lost 0 bases and J lost 4 bases. The length of the CDR3 is 15 residues. Germline-derived CDR1 and CDR2 are SGDLS and YYNGEE. The CDR3 spells CASSVEGQGGYEQYF. In nucleotides, the CDR3 is TGTGCCAGCAGCGTAGAAGGACAGGGGGGTTACGAGCAGTACTTC.

This chain links TRBV6-2 or TRBV6-3 with TRBJ2-3, with 7 bases identical to TRBD2. Germline CDR1 is MNHEY and CDR2 is SVGEGT. Germline trimming cut 5 bases from V and 2 bases from J; bases unmatched to any gene: 4. The CDR3 extends over 14 amino acids. The CDR3 here is CASSGLGLTDTQYF. CDR3 DNA: TGTGCCAGCAGTGGACTAGGACTCACAGATACGCAGTATTTT.

This clone was recorded only once. The rearrangement joins TRBV14 to TRBJ1-2; TRBD1 matches 11 bases. The trim removed 4 bases at V and 8 bases at J, leaving 15 bases unmatched. Germline V CDR1 and CDR2: SGHDN, FVKESK. This CDR3 has 17 amino acids. The CDR3 region has the DNA TGTGCCAGCAGCCGTACTGGACAGGGGGCTACTCAGTACGGCTACACCTTC. It translates to CASSRTGQGATQYGYTF.

This clone appeared once. The chain carries TRBV28 and TRBJ1-2; maybe TRBD1 (5 bases). V lost 5 bases to trimming and J lost 8 bases, with 18 bases between them. Germline V gives CDR1 MDHEN, CDR2 SYDVKM. The CDR3 contains 14 residues. As DNA, the CDR3 is TGTGCCAGCAGTCCGGGGGGGGTAGTAGTCGGCTACACCTTC. Translated, it gives CASSPGGVVVGYTF.

V and J are TRBV18 and TRBJ1-3, with no clear D. Germline V CDR1 and CDR2: KGHSH, LQKENI. V was cut by 3 bases and J by 0 bases, with 12 bases left in between. This CDR3 spans 16 amino acids. The DNA of the CDR3 is TGTGCCAGCTCACCCATGTTGAGTGTCTCTGGAAACACCATATATTTT. This encodes CASSPMLSVSGNTIYF.

V gene TRBV11-3 combines with J gene TRBJ2-5; 8 nucleotides line up with TRBD2. The junction had 10 bases not matched to a gene; V was cut back by 7 bases and J by 0 bases. Germline V gene data show CDR1 as SGHNT and CDR2 as YENEEA. The CDR3 runs 16 residues. This CDR3 is CASTQPAGGDQETQYF. The CDR3 DNA reads TGTGCCAGCACCCAGCCGGCCGGGGGGGACCAAGAGACCCAGTACTTC.

The chain joins TRBV4-2 to TRBJ2-2, with 9 bases fitting TRBD2. CDR1 LGHNA and CDR2 YNFKEQ come from the germline V gene. After removal of 3 bases from V and 4 bases from J, the junction contained 9 bases not matched to a gene. The CDR3 extends over 17 amino acids. Here the CDR3 reads CASSQGSSGSPTGELFF. CDR3 DNA sequence: TGTGCCAGCAGCCAGGGGAGTAGCGGGAGCCCCACCGGGGAGCTGTTTTTT.

CDR3 residues: CASSVVRDLFRDTEAFF. The CDR3 DNA reads as TGTGCCAGCAGCGTAGTTCGGGATTTGTTTAGGGACACTGAAGCTTTCTTT. The chain couples TRBV9 to TRBJ1-1; D is uncertain. V was pared by 0 bases and J by 3 bases, with 18 bases between. The CDR3 is 17 amino acids. Germline V lookup: CDR1 SGDLS, CDR2 YYNGEE. Combining the CDR3 with reference TRBV9 and TRBJ1-1 gives the whole variable domain DSGVTQTPKHLITATGQRVTLRCSPRSGDLSVYWYQQSLDQGLQFLIQYYNGEERAKGNILERFSAQQFPDLHSELNLSSLELGDSALYFCASSVVRDLFRDTEAFFGQGTRLTVV.